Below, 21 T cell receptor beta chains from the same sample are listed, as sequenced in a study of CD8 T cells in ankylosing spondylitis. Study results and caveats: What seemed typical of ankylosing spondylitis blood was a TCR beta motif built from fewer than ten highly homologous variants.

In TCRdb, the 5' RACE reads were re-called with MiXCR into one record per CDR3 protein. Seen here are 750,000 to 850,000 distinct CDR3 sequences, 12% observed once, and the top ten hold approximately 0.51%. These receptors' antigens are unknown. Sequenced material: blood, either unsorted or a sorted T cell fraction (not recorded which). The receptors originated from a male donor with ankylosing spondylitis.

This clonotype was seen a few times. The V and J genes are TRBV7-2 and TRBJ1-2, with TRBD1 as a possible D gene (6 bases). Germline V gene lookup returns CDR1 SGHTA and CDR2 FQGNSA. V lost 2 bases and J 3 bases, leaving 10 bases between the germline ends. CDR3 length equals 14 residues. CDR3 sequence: CASSLNGGDYGYTF. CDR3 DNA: TGTGCCAGCAGCTTAAACGGGGGCGACTATGGCTACACCTTC.

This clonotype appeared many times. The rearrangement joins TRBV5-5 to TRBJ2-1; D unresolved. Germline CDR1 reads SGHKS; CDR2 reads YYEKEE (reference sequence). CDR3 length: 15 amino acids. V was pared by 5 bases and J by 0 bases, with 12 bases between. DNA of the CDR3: TGTGCCAGCAGTTCCTCCGCTAGCTCCTACAATGAGCAGTTCTTC. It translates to CASSSSASSYNEQFF. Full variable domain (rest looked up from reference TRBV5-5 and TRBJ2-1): DAGVTQSPTHLIKTRGQQVTLRCSPISGHKSVSWYQQVLGQGPQFIFQYYEKEERGRGNFPDRFSARQFPNYSSELNVNALLLGDSALYLCASSSSASSYNEQFFGPGTRLTVL.

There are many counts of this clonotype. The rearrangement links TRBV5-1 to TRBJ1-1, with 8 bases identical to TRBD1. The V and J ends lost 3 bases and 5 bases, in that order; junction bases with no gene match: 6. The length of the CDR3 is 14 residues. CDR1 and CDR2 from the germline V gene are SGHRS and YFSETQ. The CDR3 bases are TGCGCCAGCAGCTCCCAGGGGGCAGGTACTGAAGCTTTCTTT. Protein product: CASSSQGAGTEAFF.

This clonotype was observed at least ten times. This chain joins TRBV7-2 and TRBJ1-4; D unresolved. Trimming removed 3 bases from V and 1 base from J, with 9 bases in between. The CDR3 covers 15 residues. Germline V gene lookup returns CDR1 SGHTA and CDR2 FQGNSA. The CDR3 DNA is TGTGCCAGCAGCTTGGAGGGTTTAACTAATGAAAAACTGTTTTTT. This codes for CASSLEGLTNEKLFF.

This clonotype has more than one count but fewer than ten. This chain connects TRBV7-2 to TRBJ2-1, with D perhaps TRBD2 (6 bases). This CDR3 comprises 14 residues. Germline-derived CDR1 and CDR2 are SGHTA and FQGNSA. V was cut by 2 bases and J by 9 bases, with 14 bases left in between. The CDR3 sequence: CASSLSRQGGEQFF. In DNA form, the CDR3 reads TGTGCCAGCAGCTTATCGAGGCAGGGAGGTGAGCAGTTCTTC. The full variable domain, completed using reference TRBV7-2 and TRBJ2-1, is GAGVSQSPSNKVTEKGKDVELRCDPISGHTALYWYRQSLGQGLEFLIYFQGNSAPDKSGLPSDRFSAERTGGSVSTLTIQRTQQEDSAVYLCASSLSRQGGEQFFGPGTRLTVL.

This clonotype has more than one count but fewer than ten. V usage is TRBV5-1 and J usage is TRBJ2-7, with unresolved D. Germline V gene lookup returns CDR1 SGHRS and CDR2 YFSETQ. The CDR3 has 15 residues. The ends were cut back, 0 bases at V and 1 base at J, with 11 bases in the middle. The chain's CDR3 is CASSLGPDPSYEQYF. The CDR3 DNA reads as TGCGCCAGCAGCTTGGGGCCAGACCCTTCCTACGAGCAGTACTTC.

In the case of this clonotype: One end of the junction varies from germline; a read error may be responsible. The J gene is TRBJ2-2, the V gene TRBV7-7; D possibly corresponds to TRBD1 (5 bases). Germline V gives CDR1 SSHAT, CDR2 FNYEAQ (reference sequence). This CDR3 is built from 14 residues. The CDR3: CASSLPLGAGELFF. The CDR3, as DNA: TGTGCTAGCAGCTTACCCCTAGGGGCCGGGGAGCTGTTTTTT.

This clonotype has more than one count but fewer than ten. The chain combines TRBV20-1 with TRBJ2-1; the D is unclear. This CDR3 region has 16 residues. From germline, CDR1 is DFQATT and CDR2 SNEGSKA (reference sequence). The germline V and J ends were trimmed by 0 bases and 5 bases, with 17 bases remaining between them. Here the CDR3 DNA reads TGCAGTGCTAGAGATCTCGTGAGGACGGTAAACAATGAGCAGTTCTTC. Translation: CSARDLVRTVNNEQFF.

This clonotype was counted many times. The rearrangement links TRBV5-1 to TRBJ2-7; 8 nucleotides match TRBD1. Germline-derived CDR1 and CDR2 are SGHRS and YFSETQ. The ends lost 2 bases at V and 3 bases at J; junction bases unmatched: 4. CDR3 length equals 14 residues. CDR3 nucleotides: TGCGCCAGCAGCTTTGGCGGACAGGGCTACGAGCAGTACTTC. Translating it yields CASSFGGQGYEQYF.

The CDR3 nucleotides read TGTGCCAGCAGCTTGGCCGGCAAGAAGGCTTTCTTT. Its protein is CASSLAGKKAFF. The chain combines TRBV5-5 with TRBJ1-1; D is unresolved. The CDR3 contains 12 residues. Between the trimmed V and J ends, which lost 0 bases and 11 bases, there was a span of 11 bases. Per the germline V gene, CDR1 is SGHKS and CDR2 is YYEKEE (reference sequence). The entire variable domain, with the rest obtained from reference TRBV5-5 and TRBJ1-1, is as follows: DAGVTQSPTHLIKTRGQQVTLRCSPISGHKSVSWYQQVLGQGPQFIFQYYEKEERGRGNFPDRFSARQFPNYSSELNVNALLLGDSALYLCASSLAGKKAFFGQGTRLTVV.

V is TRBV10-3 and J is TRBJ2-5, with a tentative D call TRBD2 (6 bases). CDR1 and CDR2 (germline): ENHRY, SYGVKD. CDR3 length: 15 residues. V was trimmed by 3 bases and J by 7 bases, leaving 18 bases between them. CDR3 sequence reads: CAISDGRQEEGTQYF. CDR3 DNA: TGTGCCATCAGTGATGGGCGTCAGGAGGAGGGGACCCAGTACTTC.

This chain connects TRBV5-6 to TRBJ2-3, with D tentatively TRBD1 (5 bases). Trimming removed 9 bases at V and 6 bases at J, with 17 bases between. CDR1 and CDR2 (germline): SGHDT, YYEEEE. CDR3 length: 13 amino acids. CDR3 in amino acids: CAMGLGLLDTQYF. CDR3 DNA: TGTGCCATGGGCTTGGGGCTCCTGGATACGCAGTATTTT.

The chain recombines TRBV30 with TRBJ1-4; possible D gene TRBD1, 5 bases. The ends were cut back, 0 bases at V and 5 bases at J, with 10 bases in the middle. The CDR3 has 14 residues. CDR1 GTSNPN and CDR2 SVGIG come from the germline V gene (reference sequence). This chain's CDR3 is CAWSVRSGNEKLFF. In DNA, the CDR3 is TGTGCCTGGAGTGTACGGTCAGGGAATGAAAAACTGTTTTTT.

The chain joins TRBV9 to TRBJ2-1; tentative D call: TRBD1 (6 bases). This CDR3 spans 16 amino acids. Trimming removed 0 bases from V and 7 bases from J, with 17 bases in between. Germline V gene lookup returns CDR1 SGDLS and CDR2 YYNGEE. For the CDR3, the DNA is TGTGCCAGCAGCGTAGGGCGAGGGACACTAAATAATGAGCAGTTCTTC. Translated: CASSVGRGTLNNEQFF.

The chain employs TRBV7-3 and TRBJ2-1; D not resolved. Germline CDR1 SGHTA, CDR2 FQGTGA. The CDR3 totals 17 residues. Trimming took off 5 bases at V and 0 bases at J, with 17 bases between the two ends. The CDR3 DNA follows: TGTGCCAGCAGCCCTGGACCCTCACCAAGCTCCTACAATGAGCAGTTCTTC. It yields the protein CASSPGPSPSSYNEQFF. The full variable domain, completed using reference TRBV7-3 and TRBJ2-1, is GAGVSQTPSNKVTEKGKYVELRCDPISGHTALYWYRQSLGQGPEFLIYFQGTGAADDSGLPNDRFFAVRPEGSVSTLKIQRTERGDSAVYLCASSPGPSPSSYNEQFFGPGTRLTVL.

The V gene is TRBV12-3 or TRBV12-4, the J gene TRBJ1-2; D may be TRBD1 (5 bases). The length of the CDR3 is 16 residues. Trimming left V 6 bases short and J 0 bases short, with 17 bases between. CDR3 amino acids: CASRRRGGDPNYGYTF. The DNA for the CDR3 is TGTGCCAGCAGGAGGCGGGGGGGGGACCCTAACTATGGCTACACCTTC.

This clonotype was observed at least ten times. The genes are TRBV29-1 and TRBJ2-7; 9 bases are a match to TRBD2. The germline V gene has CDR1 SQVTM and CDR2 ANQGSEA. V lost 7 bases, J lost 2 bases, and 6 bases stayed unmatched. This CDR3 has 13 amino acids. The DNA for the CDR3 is TGCAGCGCACGACTAGCGGCTGCCTACGAGCAGTACTTC. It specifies CSARLAAAYEQYF.

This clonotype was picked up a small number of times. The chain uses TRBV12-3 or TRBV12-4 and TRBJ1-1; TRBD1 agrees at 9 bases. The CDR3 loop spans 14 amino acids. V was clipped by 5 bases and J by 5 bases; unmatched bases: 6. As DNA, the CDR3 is TGTGCCAGCAGTCGACGGGACAGGGCGACTGAAGCTTTCTTT. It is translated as CASSRRDRATEAFF.

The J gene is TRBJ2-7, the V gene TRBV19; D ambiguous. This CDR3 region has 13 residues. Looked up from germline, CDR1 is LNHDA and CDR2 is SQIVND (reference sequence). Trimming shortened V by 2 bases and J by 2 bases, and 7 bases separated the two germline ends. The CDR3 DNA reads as TGTGCCAGTAGTATAAACCGGGCCTACGAGCAGTACTTC. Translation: CASSINRAYEQYF. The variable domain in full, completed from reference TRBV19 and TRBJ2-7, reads DGGITQSPKYLFRKEGQNVTLSCEQNLNHDAMYWYRQDPGQGLRLIYYSQIVNDFQKGDIAEGYSVSREKKESFPLTVTSAQKNPTAFYLCASSINRAYEQYFGPGTRLTVT.

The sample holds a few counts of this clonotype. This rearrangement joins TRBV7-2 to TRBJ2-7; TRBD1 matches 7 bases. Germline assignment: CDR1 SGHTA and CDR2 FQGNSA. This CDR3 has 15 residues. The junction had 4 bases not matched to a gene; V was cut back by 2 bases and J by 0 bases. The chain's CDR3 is CASSLSWDSSYEQYF. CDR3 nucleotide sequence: TGTGCCAGCAGCTTATCATGGGACAGCTCCTACGAGCAGTACTTC.

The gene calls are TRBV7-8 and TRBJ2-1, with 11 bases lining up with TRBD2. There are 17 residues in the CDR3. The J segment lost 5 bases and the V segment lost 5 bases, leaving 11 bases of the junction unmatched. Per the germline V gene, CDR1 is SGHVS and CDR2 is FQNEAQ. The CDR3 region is CASSPKASGGRDNEQFF. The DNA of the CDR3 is TGTGCCAGCAGCCCAAAGGCTAGCGGGGGGCGCGACAATGAGCAGTTCTTC. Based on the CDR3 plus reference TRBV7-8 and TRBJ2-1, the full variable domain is GAGVSQSPRYKVAKRGQDVALRCDPISGHVSLFWYQQALGQGPEFLTYFQNEAQLDKSGLPSDRFFAERPEGSVSTLKIQRTQQEDSAVYLCASSPKASGGRDNEQFFGPGTRLTVL.